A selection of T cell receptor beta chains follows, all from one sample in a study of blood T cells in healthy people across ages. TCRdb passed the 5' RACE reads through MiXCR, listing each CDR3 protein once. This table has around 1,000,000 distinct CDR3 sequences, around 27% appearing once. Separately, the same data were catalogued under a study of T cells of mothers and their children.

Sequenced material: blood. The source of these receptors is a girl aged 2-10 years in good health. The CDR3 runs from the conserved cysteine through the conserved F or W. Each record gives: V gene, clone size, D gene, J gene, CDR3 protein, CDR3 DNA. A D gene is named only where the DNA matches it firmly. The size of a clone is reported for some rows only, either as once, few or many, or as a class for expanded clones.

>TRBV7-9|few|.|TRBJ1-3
CASSFYGNTIYF
TGTGCCAGCAGCTTTTACGGAAACACCATATATTTT
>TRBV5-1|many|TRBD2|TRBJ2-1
CASSFGTSGRARTNEQFF
TGCGCCAGCAGCTTTGGGACTAGCGGGAGGGCCAGAACTAATGAGCAGTTCTTC
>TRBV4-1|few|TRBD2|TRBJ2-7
CASSSGTSALYEQYF
TGCGCCAGCAGCTCCGGGACTAGCGCCTTGTACGAGCAGTACTTC
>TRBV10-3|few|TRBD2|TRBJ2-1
CAISGLAGENEQFF
TGTGCCATCAGCGGACTAGCGGGAGAAAATGAGCAGTTCTTC
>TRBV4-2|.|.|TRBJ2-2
CASSQDLNKKNTGELFF
TGTGCCAGCAGCCAAGATCTTAACAAGAAGAACACCGGGGAGCTGTTTTTT
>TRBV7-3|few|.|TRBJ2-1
CASSQGWNEQFF
TGTGCCAGCAGCCAGGGGTGGAATGAGCAGTTCTTC
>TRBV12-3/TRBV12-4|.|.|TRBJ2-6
CASTPLDGYSGANVLTF
TGTGCCAGCACCCCTTTGGACGGTTACTCTGGGGCCAACGTCCTGACTTTC
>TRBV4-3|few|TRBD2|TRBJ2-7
CASSQSVLAGAPYEQYF
TGCGCCAGCAGCCAAAGTGTCCTAGCGGGGGCTCCCTACGAGCAGTACTTC
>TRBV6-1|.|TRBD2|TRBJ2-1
CASSGGLAGGFVSYNEQFF
TGTGCCAGCAGTGGGGGACTAGCGGGAGGTTTCGTTTCCTACAATGAGCAGTTCTTC
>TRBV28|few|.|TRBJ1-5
CVSTPGEGNQPQHF
TGTGTCAGCACCCCGGGAGAGGGCAATCAGCCCCAGCATTTT
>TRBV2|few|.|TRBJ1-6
CATEDILSSYNSPLHF
TGTGCCACCGAGGACATTCTGAGCTCCTATAATTCACCCCTCCACTTT
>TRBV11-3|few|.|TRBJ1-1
CASSLRGGAEAFF
TGTGCCAGCAGCTTAAGGGGAGGGGCTGAAGCTTTCTTT
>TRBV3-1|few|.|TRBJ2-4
CASSSLGIQYF
TGTGCCAGCAGCTCCCTAGGCATTCAGTACTTC
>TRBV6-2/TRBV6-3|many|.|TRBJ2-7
CASSYYRTRSYEQYF
TGTGCCAGCAGTTACTATCGGACCCGCTCCTACGAGCAGTACTTC
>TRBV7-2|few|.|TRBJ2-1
CASSRWRVGNEQFF
TGTGCCAGCAGCCGATGGAGGGTGGGCAATGAGCAGTTCTTC
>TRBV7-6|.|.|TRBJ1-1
CASSPGTGTQAFF
TGTGCCAGCAGCCCCGGGACCGGGACTCAAGCTTTCTTT
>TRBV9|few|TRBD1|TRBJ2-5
CASSPRDRGGSTAETQYF
TGTGCCAGCAGCCCAAGGGACAGGGGAGGCTCAACTGCAGAGACCCAGTACTTC
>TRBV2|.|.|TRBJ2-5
CASKAGREQYF
TGTGCCAGCAAGGCGGGAAGGGAGCAGTACTTC
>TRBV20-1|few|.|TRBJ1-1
CSARVTESNTEAFF
TGCAGTGCTAGAGTGACAGAGTCGAACACTGAAGCTTTCTTT
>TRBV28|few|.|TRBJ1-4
CASTPGLATNEKLFF
TGTGCCAGCACCCCGGGGCTGGCAACTAATGAAAAACTGTTTTTT